These T cell receptor beta chains were read from a single sample in a study of shared clonotypes between healthy human individuals. The protocol was immunoSEQ multiplex PCR, while the TCRdb copy is restricted to in-frame clones and leaves out a portion. The sample yields more than 2 million clones, about 95% seen once. Material for sequencing was naive CD4+ T cells sorted from blood. All receptors derive from a man aged 18 to 35 in good health. Both conserved end residues are part of each CDR3. Fields, in order: V gene, D gene, J gene, clone size, CDR3 DNA, CDR3 protein. The D gene is left open where the match is weak. Only some rows state a clone size, as once, few, many or a class for expanded clones.

V gene: TRBV10-3
D gene: TRBD2
J gene: TRBJ2-1
clone size: once
CDR3 DNA: TGTGCCATCAGTGGACGACTAGCGGGAGGCCCAAGCTCCTACAATGAGCAGTTCTTC
CDR3 protein: CAISGRLAGGPSSYNEQFF

V gene: TRBV18
D gene: TRBD2
J gene: TRBJ2-4
clone size: NA
CDR3 DNA: TGTGCCAGCTCACCCGTAGCGGGGGTGGACAACATTCAGTACTTC
CDR3 protein: CASSPVAGVDNIQYF

V gene: TRBV19
D gene: TRBD2
J gene: TRBJ2-2
clone size: NA
CDR3 DNA: TGTGCCAGTAGTCCGCTAGCGGGAGGAATCGGGGAGCTGTTTTTT
CDR3 protein: CASSPLAGGIGELFF

V gene: TRBV7-6
D gene: TRBD1
J gene: TRBJ1-3
clone size: NA
CDR3 DNA: TGTGCCAGCAGCCCCGGAACAGGGGTGGCGGGAAACACCATATATTTT
CDR3 protein: CASSPGTGVAGNTIYF

V gene: TRBV5-4
D gene: NA
J gene: TRBJ1-1
clone size: NA
CDR3 DNA: TGTGCCAGCAGCTCCTGGCCCTCGGCAGGGGTTAACACTGAAGCTTTCTTT
CDR3 protein: CASSSWPSAGVNTEAFF

V gene: TRBV7-9
D gene: TRBD1
J gene: TRBJ2-7
clone size: NA
CDR3 DNA: TGTGCCAGCAGCCGGACAGGGCAAGGCTACGAGCAGTACTTC
CDR3 protein: CASSRTGQGYEQYF

V gene: TRBV4-2
D gene: NA
J gene: TRBJ1-5
clone size: NA
CDR3 DNA: TGTGCCAGCAGCCAAGACGGGACGTTTAGCAATCAGCCCCAGCATTTT
CDR3 protein: CASSQDGTFSNQPQHF

V gene: TRBV4-3
D gene: NA
J gene: TRBJ1-2
clone size: NA
CDR3 DNA: TGCGCCAGCAGCCAAGACGGCCTCTATGGCTACACCTTC
CDR3 protein: CASSQDGLYGYTF

V gene: TRBV7-9
D gene: NA
J gene: TRBJ2-1
clone size: NA
CDR3 DNA: TGTGCCAGCAGCTTAGGCCCGGCCTACAATGAGCAGTTCTTC
CDR3 protein: CASSLGPAYNEQFF

V gene: TRBV7-9
D gene: TRBD1
J gene: TRBJ1-1
clone size: NA
CDR3 DNA: TGTGCCAGCAACTTCGGGACAGGGGCGAACACTGAAGCTTTCTTT
CDR3 protein: CASNFGTGANTEAFF

V gene: TRBV5-1
D gene: NA
J gene: TRBJ2-5
clone size: NA
CDR3 DNA: TGCGCCAGCAGCTTGTCCGGGAGTAACGGGGTCCAAGAGACCCAGTACTTC
CDR3 protein: CASSLSGSNGVQETQYF

V gene: TRBV18
D gene: NA
J gene: TRBJ2-7
clone size: NA
CDR3 DNA: TGTGCCAGCTCACCACAGGACAGTTACTACGAGCAGTACTTC
CDR3 protein: CASSPQDSYYEQYF

V gene: TRBV9
D gene: TRBD2
J gene: TRBJ2-5
clone size: NA
CDR3 DNA: TGTGCCAGCAGCCAGGGACTAGCGGGAAGGTATGCGGAGACCCAGTACTTC
CDR3 protein: CASSQGLAGRYAETQYF

V gene: TRBV29-1
D gene: NA
J gene: TRBJ1-4
clone size: NA
CDR3 DNA: TGCAGCGTTGGGGGAGTTTTTAATGAAAAACTGTTTTTT
CDR3 protein: CSVGGVFNEKLFF

V gene: TRBV5-1
D gene: NA
J gene: TRBJ2-2
clone size: NA
CDR3 DNA: TGCGCCAGCAGCTTAACAGGGTCCACCGGGGAGCTGTTTTTT
CDR3 protein: CASSLTGSTGELFF

V gene: TRBV27
D gene: NA
J gene: TRBJ2-2
clone size: NA
CDR3 DNA: TGTGCCAGCAGGCAGGGACTTCTAGTCCCCGGGGAGCTGTTTTTT
CDR3 protein: CASRQGLLVPGELFF

V gene: TRBV19
D gene: NA
J gene: TRBJ1-2
clone size: NA
CDR3 DNA: TGTGCCAGTAGTCCCAGGGTTGGTGGCTACACCTTC
CDR3 protein: CASSPRVGGYTF

V gene: TRBV19
D gene: NA
J gene: TRBJ1-2
clone size: NA
CDR3 DNA: TGTGCCAGTAGTATAGGCCAGAGTATCTATGGCTACACCTTC
CDR3 protein: CASSIGQSIYGYTF

V gene: TRBV5-1
D gene: NA
J gene: TRBJ2-7
clone size: NA
CDR3 DNA: TGCGCCAGCAGCACGGGACGGCTCTCCTACGAGCAGTACTTC
CDR3 protein: CASSTGRLSYEQYF

V gene: TRBV18
D gene: NA
J gene: TRBJ1-1
clone size: few
CDR3 DNA: TGTGCCAGCTCACCAGACACTGAAGCTTTCTTT
CDR3 protein: CASSPDTEAFF

V gene: TRBV7-2
D gene: NA
J gene: TRBJ1-2
clone size: NA
CDR3 DNA: TGTGCCAGCAGCCCGGGATCCGGCTACACCTTC
CDR3 protein: CASSPGSGYTF

V gene: TRBV5-1
D gene: TRBD1
J gene: TRBJ2-2
clone size: NA
CDR3 DNA: TGCGCCAGCAGCCTTGGGACAGTCGGGGCCGGGGAGCTGTTTTTT
CDR3 protein: CASSLGTVGAGELFF

V gene: TRBV6-6
D gene: TRBD1
J gene: TRBJ1-3
clone size: NA
CDR3 DNA: TGTGCCAGCAGTTACACCGGGACAGGCTCTGGAAACACCATATATTTT
CDR3 protein: CASSYTGTGSGNTIYF

V gene: TRBV27
D gene: TRBD2
J gene: TRBJ2-7
clone size: NA
CDR3 DNA: TGTGCCAGCAGTTTATCTGGGACTAGCCCTTTCGAGCAGTACTTC
CDR3 protein: CASSLSGTSPFEQYF

V gene: TRBV28
D gene: NA
J gene: TRBJ1-3
clone size: NA
CDR3 DNA: TGTGCCAGCAGCTCCCCACCGCTCAACGGCATATATTTT
CDR3 protein: CASSSPPLNGIYF

V gene: TRBV5-1
D gene: NA
J gene: TRBJ2-7
clone size: NA
CDR3 DNA: TGCGCCAGCAGCTTGAGTTTGTTCGGCGAGCAGTACTTC
CDR3 protein: CASSLSLFGEQYF

V gene: TRBV6-6
D gene: NA
J gene: TRBJ1-1
clone size: NA
CDR3 DNA: TGTGCCAGCACTCCGACGACAGAAGTTGAAGCTTTCTTT
CDR3 protein: CASTPTTEVEAFF

V gene: TRBV5-8
D gene: NA
J gene: TRBJ2-5
clone size: NA
CDR3 DNA: TGTGCCAGCAGCATTGGACAAGTGTCCCAAGAGACCCAGTACTTC
CDR3 protein: CASSIGQVSQETQYF

V gene: TRBV30
D gene: TRBD1
J gene: TRBJ2-7
clone size: NA
CDR3 DNA: TGTGCCTGGAGGGACAGGGGGAGATACGAGCAGTACTTC
CDR3 protein: CAWRDRGRYEQYF

V gene: TRBV5-1
D gene: TRBD1
J gene: TRBJ2-7
clone size: NA
CDR3 DNA: TGCGCCAGCAGCCTGGGACAGGACGAATACGAGCAGTACTTC
CDR3 protein: CASSLGQDEYEQYF

V gene: TRBV19
D gene: NA
J gene: TRBJ1-6
clone size: few
CDR3 DNA: TGTGCCAGTAGTATCCAGGTTGGAGCACCCCTCCACTTT
CDR3 protein: CASSIQVGAPLHF

V gene: TRBV28
D gene: TRBD1
J gene: TRBJ2-7
clone size: NA
CDR3 DNA: TGTGCCAGCAGTCCCCCCGGGACAGGCCCCTTACAGTACTTC
CDR3 protein: CASSPPGTGPLQYF

V gene: TRBV5-5
D gene: TRBD1
J gene: TRBJ1-6
clone size: NA
CDR3 DNA: TGTGCCAGCAGTCCCGGGACAGGGAAGAACTCACCCCTCCACTTT
CDR3 protein: CASSPGTGKNSPLHF

V gene: TRBV2
D gene: NA
J gene: TRBJ2-3
clone size: NA
CDR3 DNA: TGTGCCAGCAGTGAACAGGGCGACACAGATACGCAGTATTTT
CDR3 protein: CASSEQGDTDTQYF

V gene: TRBV29-1
D gene: TRBD2
J gene: TRBJ2-7
clone size: NA
CDR3 DNA: TGCAGCGTCGCCGGGACTAGCGGGAGGGTGGACGAGCAGTACTTC
CDR3 protein: CSVAGTSGRVDEQYF

V gene: TRBV4-3
D gene: NA
J gene: TRBJ1-1
clone size: NA
CDR3 DNA: TGCGCCAGCAGCCAAGAAGTCTACCTCTGGGACACTGAAGCTTTCTTT
CDR3 protein: CASSQEVYLWDTEAFF

V gene: TRBV6-5
D gene: NA
J gene: TRBJ1-1
clone size: NA
CDR3 DNA: TGTGCCAGCAGAAGGGCGGGGGCGCCTGAAGCTTTCTTT
CDR3 protein: CASRRAGAPEAFF

V gene: TRBV12-5
D gene: NA
J gene: TRBJ2-5
clone size: NA
CDR3 DNA: TGTGCTAGTGGTTTGGTACCGGGGCGGCAAGAGACCCAGTACTTC
CDR3 protein: CASGLVPGRQETQYF

V gene: TRBV10-1
D gene: TRBD2
J gene: TRBJ2-3
clone size: NA
CDR3 DNA: TGCGCCAGCAGCACCCTGCGGGGGGGCACAGATACGCAGTATTTT
CDR3 protein: CASSTLRGGTDTQYF

V gene: TRBV4-1
D gene: TRBD2
J gene: TRBJ2-3
clone size: NA
CDR3 DNA: TGCGCCAGCAGCCACAGACTAGCGGAAGTTGATACGCAGTATTTT
CDR3 protein: CASSHRLAEVDTQYF

V gene: TRBV6-1
D gene: NA
J gene: TRBJ2-7
clone size: few
CDR3 DNA: TGTGCCAGCATAATGAGGGGGTCTGAAGAGCAGTACTTC
CDR3 protein: CASIMRGSEEQYF

V gene: TRBV5-8
D gene: TRBD2
J gene: TRBJ2-1
clone size: NA
CDR3 DNA: TGTGCCAGCAGCCTCGGACTAGCGGGGGTCGAAGAGCAGTTCTTC
CDR3 protein: CASSLGLAGVEEQFF

V gene: TRBV11-2
D gene: NA
J gene: TRBJ1-5
clone size: NA
CDR3 DNA: TGTGCCAGCAGCTTTAGCAGAGATCAGCCCCAGCATTTT
CDR3 protein: CASSFSRDQPQHF